This TCR beta chain was recovered during a study of control samples from healthy donors and cancer patients. TCRdb's copy holds only in-frame clones and misses some; the assay was immunoSEQ multiplex PCR. There are 65,000 to 95,000 clones in the sample; 70% to 90% occur only once, and 7.2% lies in the top ten. V lost 6 bases and J lost 0, with 14 bases in between. Looked up from germline, CDR1 is KGHSH and CDR2 is LQKENI. The CDR3 totals 15 residues. This rearrangement joins TRBV18 to TRBJ1-1; D gene uncertain. This TCR was recovered from a man in his forties or fifties in good health. The sample taken for sequencing was blood. CDR3 sequence (DNA): TGTGCCAGCTCCCCAGTCGAGGGTTTGAACACTGAAGCTTTCTTT. Protein product: CASSPVEGLNTEAFF.